These T cell receptor beta chains were read from a single sample in a study of OX40 agonist ivuxolimab in advanced cancers. Sequencing was performed with immunoSEQ multiplex PCR; in TCRdb, only in-frame clones are kept and a portion is missing. Of about 42,000 clones in the sample, nearly 90% were seen once. Here the sequenced sample was CD4+ or CD8+ T cells sorted from blood, taken in a trial of the OX40 agonist ivuxolimab. Receptors originate from an adult with an advanced solid tumor such as melanoma, head and neck, liver or kidney cancer. The CDR3 runs from the conserved cysteine through the conserved F or W. Each record gives: D gene, clone size, J gene, V gene, CDR3 DNA, CDR3 protein. A D gene is named only where the DNA matches it firmly. Clone size is stated in some rows and not others, as once, few, many or a class when expanded.

TRBD1 - TRBJ1-5 TRBV4-2 TGTGCCAGCAGCCAATACGGGGACAGAAGGAATAGCAATCAGCCCCAGCATTTT CASSQYGDRRNSNQPQHF
- - TRBJ1-5 TRBV9 TGTGCCAGCAGCGCTCAGGATAATCAGCCCCAGCATTTT CASSAQDNQPQHF
- - TRBJ2-7 TRBV28 TGTGCCAGCAGTTTACCCAGCGGACACTCCTACGAGCAGTACTTC CASSLPSGHSYEQYF
TRBD1 - TRBJ2-7 TRBV6-5 TGTGCCAGCAGTACCACCGGGACAGCCGAGCAGTACTTC CASSTTGTAEQYF
TRBD2 - TRBJ2-7 TRBV27 TGTGCCAGCAGTTCCCCAGGACTAGCGGGACGGAGCGAGCAGTACTTC CASSSPGLAGRSEQYF
- - TRBJ1-5 TRBV30 TGTGCCTGGTCCCGGACTCCCGAACGGGGCGCGCGCGGCAATCAGCCCCAGCATTTT CAWSRTPERGARGNQPQHF
- - TRBJ2-6 TRBV9 TGTGCCAGCAGCGCCCTCGTAGAATCTGGGGCCAACGTCCTGACTTTC CASSALVESGANVLTF
- - TRBJ1-1 TRBV2 TGTGCCAGCAGTCCCCAGGGGCGGGGGACTGAAGCTTTCTTT CASSPQGRGTEAFF
TRBD1 few TRBJ1-5 TRBV2 TGTGCCAGCACTGCAGGGACAGGGGCTCAGCCCCAGCATTTT CASTAGTGAQPQHF
TRBD1 - TRBJ1-4 TRBV30 TGTGCCTGGGGTAGGGGTACCCCCGGGACAGCGAATGAAAAACTGTTTTTT CAWGRGTPGTANEKLFF
TRBD2 - TRBJ2-2 TRBV5-1 TGCGCCAGCAGCTTGGAAGGGACTAGCGGGAAACACCGGGGAGCTGTTTTT CASSLEGTSGKHRGAVF
- - TRBJ1-5 TRBV5-6 TGTGCCAGCAGCTTACCTAACGGGCAGCCCCAGCATTTT CASSLPNGQPQHF
TRBD1 - TRBJ2-1 TRBV4-1 TGCGCCAGCAGCCGGAAGGAGACTGTGGGGACAGGGGGCCAAAATGAGCAGTTCTTC CASSRKETVGTGGQNEQFF
TRBD1 - TRBJ1-5 TRBV29-1 TGCAGCGCGCAGACAGGGGGCAATCAGCCCCAGCATTTT CSAQTGGNQPQHF
- few TRBJ2-7 TRBV14 TGTGCCAGCAGCCACCTTGGCCCAGAGGAGCAGTACTTC CASSHLGPEEQYF
- - TRBJ2-7 TRBV5-1 TGCGCCAGCAGCTTGGGGGGGAGCTCCTACGAGCAGTACTTC CASSLGGSSYEQYF
- few TRBJ1-1 TRBV25-1 TGTGCCAGCAGTGATAGGGGGTCGTTAATGAACACTGAAGCTTTCTTT CASSDRGSLMNTEAFF
TRBD1 - TRBJ1-2 TRBV28 TGTGCCAGCAGGCGGGGACAGAACAACGTCTATGGCTACACCTTC CASRRGQNNVYGYTF
TRBD2 - TRBJ2-7 TRBV11-2 TGTGCCAGCAGCTTAGTGGGGACTAGCGCCTACGAGCAGTACTTC CASSLVGTSAYEQYF
TRBD1 - TRBJ1-1 TRBV7-9 TGTGCCAGCAGCTTATTATCAGACAGGGCCGGGAACACTGAAGCTTTCTTT CASSLLSDRAGNTEAFF
TRBD1 - TRBJ1-1 TRBV7-3 TGTGCCAGCAGCCCGGGGACAGGGAGGAACACTGAAGCTTTCTTT CASSPGTGRNTEAFF
TRBD1 - TRBJ2-1 TRBV27 TGTGCCAGTACCGGACAGGGAGGCGATGAGCAGTTCTTC CASTGQGGDEQFF
- - TRBJ2-7 TRBV5-6 TGTGCCAGCAGCCCCGCGGGGACCTCCTACGAGCAGTACTTC CASSPAGTSYEQYF
TRBD1 - TRBJ1-2 TRBV5-4 TGTGCCAGCAGCGCGGGACAGGGGGCGGGAGGCTACACCTTC CASSAGQGAGGYTF
- few TRBJ1-2 TRBV29-1 TGCAGCGTTGAGTCGGCAGGGTACCGCTACACCTTC CSVESAGYRYTF
- - TRBJ1-1 TRBV11-2 TGTGCCAGCAGCTTAGGGTGGCGAGGGAACACTGAAGCTTTCTTT CASSLGWRGNTEAFF
- - TRBJ1-3 TRBV4-1 TGCGCCAGCAGCCAAGTTGTGTCCAGCTCTGGAAACACCATATATTTT CASSQVVSSSGNTIYF
- - TRBJ2-7 TRBV9 TGTGCCAACCCGACGGCCTCCTACGAGCAGTACTTC CANPTASYEQYF
- - TRBJ1-5 TRBV28 TGTGCCAGCAGTTTATGGGCCCGACAGCCCCAGCATTTT CASSLWARQPQHF
- - TRBJ2-1 TRBV4-1 TGCGCCAGCAGCCCCGCCTACAATGAGCAGTTCTTC CASSPAYNEQFF
- once TRBJ1-1 TRBV5-6 TGTGCCAGCAGCTCTGCAGGATCCGGGCACACTGAAGCTTTCTTT CASSSAGSGHTEAFF
- - TRBJ2-7 TRBV4-2 TGTGCCAGCAGCCAAAGGGACCGCCCAGCCCCCCGTTTAGAGCAGTACTTC CASSQRDRPAPRLEQYF
TRBD2 - TRBJ2-5 TRBV9 TGTGCCAGCAGCGTAGGCGGGAGGGAGACCCAGTACTTC CASSVGGRETQYF
- - TRBJ2-7 TRBV28 TGTGCCAGCAGCCTAATTCAGGGGAGGCCTTACGAGCAGTACTTC CASSLIQGRPYEQYF
- - TRBJ2-7 TRBV28 TGTGCCAGCAGGGTGGGGGACCCCAACTACGAGCAGTACTTC CASRVGDPNYEQYF